A single TCR beta chain is shown here with its context. Its antigen is not known. The ends were cut back, 2 bases at V and 7 bases at J, with 15 bases in the middle. This CDR3 has 15 residues. From germline, CDR1 is MNHNS and CDR2 SASEGT. The entry originates in a study of siplizumab effects on memory and regulatory T cells. Study-wide results and caveats: Naive T cells were seen as more diverse than memory cells and as major alloresponse contributors.

Libraries were prepared by immunoSEQ multiplex PCR; TCRdb keeps only in-frame clonotypes and omits some of them. The table records under 95,000 clones, 85% to 95% of them present only once. The rearrangement links TRBV6-1 to TRBJ1-5, with D maybe TRBD1 (6 bases). The origin of this receptor is a human donor in good health. The specimen was non-Treg CD4+ T cells sorted from blood. The CDR3 nucleotides read TGTGCCAGCAGTGAATATCCAGGGGTTGCGCAGCCCCAGCATTTT. The encoded protein is CASSEYPGVAQPQHF.